The T cell receptor beta chain described here comes from a study of CD4 T cells in relation to SARS-CoV-2 and coronaviruses. Study at large: Crossreactive spike epitopes shared across donors were mapped to their HLA restriction.

The unexposed donors gave CD4+ T cells in about 2010-2019, prior to COVID-19. The CDR3 length is 16 residues. J gave up 4 bases and V 0 bases, and 5 bases lay outside the gene matches. Germline CDR1 reads LGHNA; CDR2 reads YSLEER. Uncultured naive and memory CD4+ T cells supplied DNA for deep TCR-beta sequencing. The protocol was immunoSEQ multiplex PCR, while the TCRdb copy is restricted to in-frame clones and leaves out a portion. This sample has under 90,000 clones, with approximately 95% found just once. Source material: naive CD4+ T cells from PBMCs. Subset denoted: naive CD4+ T cells isolated by negative enrichment. The receptor comes from a human donor in good health. J is TRBJ2-1 and V is TRBV4-3; 8 bases align to TRBD2. As DNA, the CDR3 is TGCGCCAGCAGCCAAGAAGGGGCGGGGGGATACAATGAGCAGTTCTTC. This sequence encodes CASSQEGAGGYNEQFF.